Below, 26 T cell receptor beta chains from the same sample are listed, as sequenced in a study of blood T cell repertoires in COVID-19. The assay was immunoSEQ multiplex PCR, and TCRdb's table has in-frame clones only and misses some. The sample shows some 270,000 clones, approximately 85% of them seen only once. Sequencing was carried out using peripheral blood. The receptors stem from a woman aged 70-85 years with acute or convalescent COVID-19.

V usage is TRBV21-1 and J usage is TRBJ1-3. TRBV21-1 is a known pseudogene. The CDR3 runs to 12 residues. Here the CDR3 reads CASSRGRNTIYF. The CDR3 nucleotides are TGTGCCAGCAGCAGAGGAAGAAACACCATATATTTT.

The chain links TRBV4-1 to TRBJ2-5; 9 positions match TRBD2. Germline CDR1 and CDR2: MGHRA and YSYEKL. Losses at the gene ends were 1 base for V and 4 bases for J; bases not matched to a gene: 4. The CDR3 extends over 15 amino acids. CDR3 sequence reads: CASSQGAGGVETQYF. Written as DNA, the CDR3 is TGCGCCAGCAGCCAAGGGGCGGGGGGGGTAGAGACCCAGTACTTC.

This chain joins TRBV18 and TRBJ2-7; 7 bases agree with TRBD1. Looked up from germline, CDR1 is KGHSH and CDR2 is LQKENI. CDR3 length equals 16 residues. J gave up 2 bases and V 3 bases, and 10 bases lay outside the gene matches. The CDR3 region has the DNA TGTGCCAGCTCACCTTACACCGGACAGGCGACCTACGAGCAGTACTTC. Translation: CASSPYTGQATYEQYF.

The CDR3 region is CASSSPGQGASAEAFF. The DNA for the CDR3 is TGTGCCAGCAGTTCGCCGGGACAGGGAGCAAGCGCTGAAGCTTTCTTT. The rearrangement links TRBV28 to TRBJ1-1, with 9 bases matching TRBD1. This CDR3 has 16 residues. V lost 4 bases, J lost 6 bases, and 12 bases stayed unmatched. Per germline, CDR1 MDHEN and CDR2 SYDVKM.

This clone turned up a few times. This chain joins TRBV4-2 and TRBJ1-3, with D unclear. CDR3 length equals 14 residues. The germline V gene encodes CDR1 LGHNA and CDR2 YNFKEQ. Between the trimmed V and J ends, which lost 6 bases and 4 bases, there was a span of 13 bases. CDR3 in DNA: TGTGCCAGCAGATTAGAGGGTTCAGGAAACACCATATATTTT. It is translated as CASRLEGSGNTIYF.

The rearrangement links TRBV27 to TRBJ2-5; 8 bases align to TRBD1. Germline CDR1 is MNHEY and CDR2 is SMNVEV (reference sequence). J lost 5 bases, V lost 5 bases, and 7 bases had no gene match. The CDR3 is 14 residues long. The CDR3 coding sequence is TGTGCCAGCAGTAGACGACAGGGGATGGAGACCCAGTACTTC. Encoded protein: CASSRRQGMETQYF.

This rearrangement joins TRBV5-6 to TRBJ1-1; D unclear. CDR1 SGHDT and CDR2 YYEEEE come from the germline V gene. Between the trimmed V and J ends, which lost 6 bases and 1 base, there was a span of 16 bases. The CDR3 totals 15 residues. The CDR3 nucleotides are TGTGCCAGCAAGCTTGGTATTGTCACGAACACTGAAGCTTTCTTT. Translated, it gives CASKLGIVTNTEAFF. The entire variable domain, with the rest obtained from reference TRBV5-6 and TRBJ1-1, is as follows: DAGVTQSPTHLIKTRGQQVTLRCSPKSGHDTVSWYQQALGQGPQFIFQYYEEEERQRGNFPDRFSGHQFPNYSSELNVNALLLGDSALYLCASKLGIVTNTEAFFGQGTRLTVV.

The rearrangement links TRBV11-2 to TRBJ2-1; maybe TRBD2 (6 bases). This CDR3 contains 14 residues. The V end lost 1 base, the J end lost 3 bases, and 7 bases lay between the germline ends. Per the germline V gene, CDR1 is SGHAT and CDR2 is FQNNGV. CDR3 sequence reads: CASSLGRGYNEQFF. CDR3 nucleotide sequence: TGTGCCAGCAGCTTAGGGCGGGGCTACAATGAGCAGTTCTTC.

In this sample, this clone turned up a few times. The rearrangement uses TRBV27 and TRBJ1-1; D gene unclear. There are 16 residues in the CDR3. Germline V CDR1 and CDR2: MNHEY, SMNVEV (reference sequence). The V end lost 4 bases, the J end lost 0 bases, and 15 bases lay between the germline ends. CDR3 DNA sequence: TGTGCCAGCAGTTCAGCAGGAAGCCTGATGAACACTGAAGCTTTCTTT. Translated, it gives CASSSAGSLMNTEAFF.

The V and J genes are TRBV6-5 and TRBJ1-2, with D unclear. V was pared by 8 bases and J by 5 bases, with 12 bases between. CDR3 length: 12 residues. Germline CDR1 is MNHEY and CDR2 is SVGAGI. CDR3 sequence (DNA): TGTGCCAGCTCAAGGGCGGGTTATGGCTACACCTTC. Translating it yields CASSRAGYGYTF.

The V gene is TRBV6-5, the J gene TRBJ1-1, with TRBD1 as a possible D gene (5 bases). Trimming cost V 2 bases and J 5 bases, with 18 bases left between them. This CDR3 spans 16 amino acids. The V gene's germline CDR1 is MNHEY and CDR2 SVGAGI. This chain's CDR3 is CASSYRPKPGGTEAFF. CDR3 DNA: TGTGCCAGCAGTTACCGCCCCAAACCGGGGGGAACTGAAGCTTTCTTT.

CDR3 residues: CASRRDRGGTNTEAFF. CDR3 sequence (DNA): TGTGCCAGTAGGCGGGACAGGGGAGGGACGAACACTGAAGCTTTCTTT. This chain uses TRBV19 with TRBJ1-1; 10 positions match TRBD1. Germline V gives CDR1 LNHDA, CDR2 SQIVND (reference sequence). With 6 bases clipped from V and 1 base from J, the junction kept 8 bases outside the gene matches. The CDR3 is 16 amino acids.

This chain joins TRBV3-1 (or the pseudogene TRBV3-2) and TRBJ1-2, with 11 bases that match TRBD1. The CDR3 is 15 residues long. With 5 bases clipped from V and 8 bases from J, the junction kept 10 bases outside the gene matches. CDR1 is LGHDT, CDR2 YNNKEL, per germline (reference sequence). The CDR3 loop reads CASSSSTGTGGGYTF. The CDR3 bases are TGTGCCAGCAGCTCTTCGACCGGGACAGGGGGAGGCTACACCTTC.

This clone is a singleton in its sample. The chain carries TRBV2 and TRBJ1-4, with a possible D match to TRBD1 (6 bases). Trimming took off 7 bases at V and 8 bases at J, with 17 bases between the two ends. This CDR3 region has 14 residues. CDR1 is SNHLY, CDR2 FYNNEI, per germline. CDR3 bases: TGTGCCAGCACTCCCCAGGGGAAGGGCGAAAAACTGTTTTTT. Its protein product is CASTPQGKGEKLFF.

The CDR3 loop reads CASLRGANSPLHF. The CDR3 nucleotides are TGTGCCAGTTTACGGGGGGCTAATTCACCCCTCCACTTT. V and J are TRBV6-5 and TRBJ1-6; a possible D gene is TRBD1 (6 bases). The CDR3 contains 13 residues. The germline gives CDR1 MNHEY, CDR2 SVGAGI. Trimming pared 9 bases from V and 6 bases from J, leaving 12 bases between.

Of note for this clone: In the same sample, other DNA sequences code for this CDR3. The chain recombines TRBV7-9 with TRBJ1-1; TRBD1 is a possible D gene (6 bases). Germline lookup yields CDR1 SEHNR and CDR2 FQNEAQ (reference sequence). The CDR3 is 12 amino acids. Trimming removed 0 bases at V and 8 bases at J, with 7 bases between. CDR3 amino acids: CASSLAGTEAFF. Here the CDR3 DNA reads TGTGCCAGCAGCTTAGCAGGGACAGAAGCTTTCTTT.

V and J are TRBV2 and TRBJ1-1; D is unresolved. Germline V gene lookup returns CDR1 SNHLY and CDR2 FYNNEI. Trimming took off 4 bases at V and 8 bases at J, with 11 bases between the two ends. This CDR3 has 12 amino acids. The CDR3, as DNA: TGTGCCAGCAGTGGGACTGTAGGAGAAGCTTTCTTT. The encoded protein is CASSGTVGEAFF.

The chain is built from TRBV3-1 (or the pseudogene TRBV3-2) and TRBJ2-7, with D possibly being TRBD2 (5 bases). Germline CDR1 reads LGHDT; CDR2 reads YNNKEL (reference sequence). V was trimmed by 0 bases and J by 1 base, leaving 7 bases between them. This CDR3 is 14 amino acids long. The DNA of the CDR3 is TGTGCCAGCAGCCAAGAGGGGAGATCCTACGAGCAGTACTTC. This gives the protein CASSQEGRSYEQYF.

The genes are TRBV5-4 and TRBJ2-5; tentative D call: TRBD2 (7 bases). Germline CDR1 and CDR2: SGHNT and YYREEE (reference sequence). This CDR3 is built from 17 residues. V was cut by 4 bases and J by 4 bases, with 23 bases left in between. CDR3 protein: CASSPNRGGHGGETQYF. The CDR3 nucleotides are TGTGCCAGCAGCCCTAATCGCGGGGGCCACGGCGGAGAGACCCAGTACTTC.

The chain joins TRBV4-2 to TRBJ2-5; D perhaps matches TRBD2 (6 bases). Germline CDR1 reads LGHNA; CDR2 reads YNFKEQ. The CDR3 covers 15 residues. V was cut by 0 bases and J by 7 bases, with 15 bases left in between. The CDR3 loop reads CASSQDGAGKGTQYF. CDR3 nucleotide sequence: TGTGCCAGCAGCCAAGATGGCGCGGGGAAGGGGACCCAGTACTTC.

The rearrangement uses TRBV7-2 and TRBJ1-1; D perhaps matches TRBD1 (5 bases). CDR3 length equals 13 residues. Deletions cut 5 bases from V and 1 base from J, with 8 bases between. Germline V gene sequence: CDR1 SGHTA, CDR2 FQGNSA. The DNA of the CDR3 is TGTGCCAGCAGCGTAGGACAGAACACTGAAGCTTTCTTT. Translating it yields CASSVGQNTEAFF.

The chain links TRBV5-4 to TRBJ2-1; TRBD2 agrees at 8 bases. The V gene end was trimmed by 1 base and the J gene end by 6 bases; junction bases not matched to a gene: 6. CDR1 is SGHNT, CDR2 YYREEE, per germline (reference sequence). There are 15 residues in the CDR3. The CDR3 protein is CASSLQRGSFNEQFF. The CDR3 nucleotides read TGTGCCAGCAGCTTGCAGCGGGGGAGTTTCAATGAGCAGTTCTTC.

The chain carries TRBV5-1 and TRBJ2-1; the match to TRBD2 covers 12 bases. The ends lost 4 bases at V and 3 bases at J; junction bases unmatched: 5. The CDR3 consists of 16 residues. Germline lookup yields CDR1 SGHRS and CDR2 YFSETQ. CDR3 in amino acids: CASSPTSGGHYNEQFF. The CDR3 DNA reads TGCGCCAGCAGCCCGACTAGCGGGGGCCACTACAATGAGCAGTTCTTC. Supplemented by reference TRBV5-1 and TRBJ2-1, the full variable domain reads KAGVTQTPRYLIKTRGQQVTLSCSPISGHRSVSWYQQTPGQGLQFLFEYFSETQRNKGNFPGRFSGRQFSNSRSEMNVSTLELGDSALYLCASSPTSGGHYNEQFFGPGTRLTVL.

The chain combines TRBV4-1 with TRBJ1-2; TRBD1 agrees at 10 bases. Germline CDR1 reads MGHRA; CDR2 reads YSYEKL. The junction had 6 bases not matched to a gene; V was cut back by 7 bases and J by 4 bases. The CDR3 sequence is 14 residues long. The CDR3 DNA reads as TGCGCCAGCAAGCCCGGGACAGGGGTCTATGGCTACACCTTC. Protein product: CASKPGTGVYGYTF.

The CDR3 bases are TGTGCCAGCAGCCAAGCCGGGACTAGCTCCTACAATGAGCAGTTCTTC. Translated: CASSQAGTSSYNEQFF. The V and J genes are TRBV3-1 (or the pseudogene TRBV3-2) and TRBJ2-1; 8 nucleotides agree with TRBD2. The CDR3 runs to 16 residues. The germline gives CDR1 LGHDT, CDR2 YNNKEL (reference sequence). The ends lost 1 base at V and 0 bases at J; junction bases unmatched: 2.

This chain uses TRBV5-4 with TRBJ2-5, with D hard to call. This CDR3 has 14 residues. Germline V gene data show CDR1 as SGHNT and CDR2 as YYREEE (reference sequence). V gave up 1 base and J gave up 4 bases, with 11 bases separating them. The CDR3 DNA sequence: TGTGCCAGCAGCTTGTACCATGTCAGAGAGACCCAGTACTTC. This encodes CASSLYHVRETQYF.